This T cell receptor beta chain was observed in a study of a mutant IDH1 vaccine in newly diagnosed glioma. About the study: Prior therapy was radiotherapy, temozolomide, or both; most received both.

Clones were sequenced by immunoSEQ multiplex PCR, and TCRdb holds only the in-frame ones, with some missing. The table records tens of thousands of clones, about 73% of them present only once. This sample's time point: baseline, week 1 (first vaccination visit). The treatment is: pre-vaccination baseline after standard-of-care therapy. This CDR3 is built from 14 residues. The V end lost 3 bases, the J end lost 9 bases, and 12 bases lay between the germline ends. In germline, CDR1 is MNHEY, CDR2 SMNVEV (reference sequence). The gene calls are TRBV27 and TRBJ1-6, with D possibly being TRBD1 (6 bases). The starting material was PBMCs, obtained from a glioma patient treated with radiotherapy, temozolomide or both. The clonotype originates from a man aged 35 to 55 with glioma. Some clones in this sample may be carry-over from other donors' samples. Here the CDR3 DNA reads TGTGCCAGCAGTTTCGGCGGGGGCTTTTCACCCCTCCACTTT. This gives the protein CASSFGGGFSPLHF.